The entry below gives a single TCR beta chain sequence along with its context. Its specificity is unknown. CDR3 length: 15 residues. Germline lookup yields CDR1 SGDLS and CDR2 YYNGEE. Trimming pared 0 bases from V and 1 base from J, leaving 10 bases between. Researchers used genomic DNA as the template to profile TCR beta VDJ and CDR3. TCRdb re-derived calls from the reads in MiXCR, one entry per CDR3 protein. The top ten hold 2.5% to 4% of the sample, which has 160,000 or so distinct CDR3 sequences, around 47% seen once. The patients chosen for sequencing had shown expansion of CD8+CD57+ cells (detected by flow cytometry). The source of the sample is a study of CD8+CD57+ T cells in acquired aplastic anemia. The study, taken as a whole, reports: Patients and controls shared fewer than 30 CD8+ CDR3 sequences.

This chain links TRBV9 with TRBJ1-2; a possible D gene is TRBD1 (6 bases). The sequence was obtained from a human donor with aplastic anemia. Sequencing was done on a sample of sorted CD4+, CD8+, or CD8+CD57+ T cells (not recorded which) from PBMCs. The CDR3 nucleotides read TGTGCCAGCAGCGTAGAAGGGGGAATTAACTATGGCTACACCTTC. Its protein is CASSVEGGINYGYTF.